The next 6 T cell receptor beta chains were all read from a single sample in a study of T cells in Graves' hyperthyroidism and ophthalmopathy. TCR beta CDR3 regions were amplified from RNA transcripts. An initial round of RT-PCR targeting the TCR CDR3 relied on the HTBI primer set. TCRdb processed the multiplex PCR reads anew with MiXCR; each CDR3 protein has one entry. The sample contains about 620,000 distinct CDR3 sequences, 16% of which appear only once. The specimen sequenced was blood. Every receptor here comes from a woman in her thirties with Graves' hyperthyroidism.

This clonotype was counted only a few times. The chain couples TRBV5-1 to TRBJ2-3; unclear D gene. Per the germline V gene, CDR1 is SGHRS and CDR2 is YFSETQ. This CDR3 region has 15 residues. V was pared by 2 bases and J by 0 bases, with 10 bases between. The CDR3 sequence is CASSFGTFSTDTQYF. Written as DNA, the CDR3 is TGCGCCAGCAGCTTTGGCACGTTTAGCACAGATACGCAGTATTTT.

This clonotype was detected ten times or more. The chain is built from TRBV5-1 and TRBJ2-7, with 9 bases fitting TRBD2. Per germline, CDR1 SGHRS and CDR2 YFSETQ. V lost 0 bases, J lost 7 bases, and 2 bases stayed unmatched. The CDR3 consists of 13 residues. CDR3 DNA sequence: TGCGCCAGCAGCTTGGTAGCGGGAGATGAGCAGTACTTC. It encodes CASSLVAGDEQYF.

The table lists this clonotype with a few counts. V gene TRBV19 combines with J gene TRBJ2-7; D is unclear. Trimming pared 3 bases from V and 3 bases from J, leaving 15 bases between. Germline-derived CDR1 and CDR2 are LNHDA and SQIVND (reference sequence). CDR3 length: 15 amino acids. CDR3: CASSIGSGTIYEQYF. The CDR3 DNA reads as TGTGCCAGTAGTATTGGCTCGGGTACCATCTACGAGCAGTACTTC.

This clonotype was seen repeatedly, ten times or more. The chain carries TRBV5-1 and TRBJ2-7; TRBD1 matches at 7 bases. CDR1 is SGHRS and CDR2 is YFSETQ in the germline V gene. The CDR3 consists of 14 residues. Trimming took 4 bases from V and 2 from J; bases not matched to a gene: 6. DNA for the CDR3: TGCGCCAGCAGCAGGGAGACAGGGACCTACGAGCAGTACTTC. Translating it yields CASSRETGTYEQYF.

This clonotype was seen at least ten times. The chain carries TRBV7-8 and TRBJ2-3, with 11 bases aligning to TRBD2. Germline V gives CDR1 SGHVS, CDR2 FQNEAQ. The CDR3 loop spans 17 amino acids. The junction had 7 bases not matched to a gene; V was cut back by 0 bases and J by 5 bases. The CDR3 DNA sequence: TGTGCCAGCAGCTTAGCGCGTTTAGCGGGAGGGAAAGATACGCAGTATTTT. Translated, it gives CASSLARLAGGKDTQYF.

This chain joins TRBV24-1 and TRBJ2-5; D possibly corresponds to TRBD2 (6 bases). With 6 bases removed from V and 5 bases from J, the gap between germline ends came to 12 bases. The CDR3 has 13 amino acids. CDR1 and CDR2 from the germline V gene are KGHDR and SFDVKD. CDR3 residues: CATSKTSRETQYF. The CDR3 region has the DNA TGTGCCACCAGTAAAACTAGCAGGGAGACCCAGTACTTC.